This TCR beta chain was observed in a study of blood T cell repertoires in COVID-19. On the study more broadly: Specimens from acute and convalescent COVID-19 originated in the United States, Italy and Spain. Nucleic acid was either cDNA or gDNA, and it came from T cells, B-cell-depleted T cells, or PBMCs.

In the authors' workflow: Reference gene primer amplification gave estimated nucleated cell counts. TCRdb's table, derived via immunoSEQ multiplex PCR, lists solely in-frame clones and lacks some. From that table come the V and J calls and clone size; the DNA was used to work out D and trimming. The profile shows about 200,000 clones, approximately 90% of them singletons. The CDR3 is made up of 14 amino acids. Germline lookup yields CDR1 ENHRY and CDR2 SYGVKD. V lost 10 bases, J lost 1 base, and 5 bases stayed unmatched. Sequencing was carried out using peripheral blood. V and J are TRBV10-3 and TRBJ2-4, with TRBD1 matching over 9 bases. The sequence derives from a human donor in a cohort sampled during active COVID-19. The CDR3 reads CATGTGTAKNIQYF. In nucleotides, the CDR3 is TGTGCCACCGGGACAGGGACGGCCAAAAACATTCAGTACTTC.